This T cell receptor (beta chain) was identified during a study of T cells in Graves' hyperthyroidism and ophthalmopathy. Points from the study as a whole: Blood also carried most thyroid clonotypes expanded above 0.001.

Clinical symptoms, serum thyroxine and TRAb, thyroid ultrasound and orbital computed tomography together formed the diagnostic basis. The CDR3 length is 13 residues. V shed 5 bases and J shed 4 bases, with 12 bases lying between them. Concerning this clonotype itself: The antigen remains unidentified.

Using RNA transcripts as the source, TCR beta CDR3 regions were amplified. First-round RT-PCR targeting the TCR CDR3 was performed with the HTBI primer set. A single record per CDR3 protein comes from TCRdb applying MiXCR to the multiplex PCR reads. Of about 480,000 distinct CDR3 sequences listed, approximately 24% are singletons. V is TRBV12-3 or TRBV12-4 and J is TRBJ2-7; no definite D call. The sample taken for sequencing was blood. The TCR originated in a woman aged 30 to 39 with Graves' ophthalmopathy. CDR3 bases: TGTGCCAGCAGTGTAAGTCTCCGATACGAGCAGTACTTC. As protein: CASSVSLRYEQYF.